These 7 T cell receptor beta chains originate from one sample sequenced in a study of blood T cell repertoires in COVID-19. Produced via immunoSEQ multiplex PCR; TCRdb's table is partial and in-frame only. The profile shows approximately 190,000 clones, approximately 90% of them singletons. Sequencing used peripheral blood. These receptors were obtained from a woman aged 40 to 50 who had recovered from COVID-19.

The chain employs TRBV2 and TRBJ1-4, with D maybe TRBD1 (6 bases). Trimming left V 9 bases short and J 6 bases short, with 14 bases between. Germline V lookup: CDR1 SNHLY, CDR2 FYNNEI. The CDR3 has 13 amino acids. The CDR3 protein is CARNGQPHEKLFF. DNA for the CDR3: TGTGCCAGAAATGGACAGCCGCATGAAAAACTGTTTTTT. The full variable domain, its missing parts supplied by reference TRBV2 and TRBJ1-4, is EPEVTQTPSHQVTQMGQEVILRCVPISNHLYFYWYRQILGQKVEFLVSFYNNEISEKSEIFDDQFSVERPDGSNFTLKIRSTKLEDSAMYFCARNGQPHEKLFFGSGTQLSVL.

This chain connects TRBV7-3 to TRBJ2-7; tentative D call: TRBD2 (5 bases). V gave up 4 bases and J gave up 5 bases, with 12 bases separating them. The CDR3 is 13 residues long. Per germline, CDR1 SGHTA and CDR2 FQGTGA. DNA for the CDR3: TGTGCCAGCAGCTCCCGCGGCGGGCACGAGCAGTACTTC. It is translated as CASSSRGGHEQYF.

The rearrangement links TRBV3-1 (or the pseudogene TRBV3-2) to TRBJ2-7, with TRBD1 matching 7 bases. Losses at the gene ends were 1 base for V and 2 bases for J; bases not matched to a gene: 2. Germline V gene lookup returns CDR1 LGHDT and CDR2 YNNKEL (reference sequence). The length of the CDR3 is 14 residues. Here the CDR3 DNA reads TGTGCCAGCAGCCAAGGTAGGGGGCCCTACGAGCAGTACTTC. It is translated as CASSQGRGPYEQYF.

The V gene is TRBV12-5, the J gene TRBJ2-7, with 9 bases aligning to TRBD2. Trimming at V came to 2 bases and at J to 0 bases, leaving 2 bases not matched to a gene. The CDR3 sequence is 15 residues long. The V gene's germline CDR1 is LGHNT and CDR2 FRNRAP. CDR3 nucleotide sequence: TGTGCTAGTGGTTTGAGCGGGAGGAGCTCCTACGAGCAGTACTTC. Its protein is CASGLSGRSSYEQYF.

The CDR3 loop is CASRRGLVYEQYF. The CDR3 coding sequence is TGTGCCAGCAGACGAGGACTAGTCTACGAGCAGTACTTC. The V call is TRBV2, the J call TRBJ2-7; 7 bases are shared with TRBD2. This CDR3 has 13 residues. The germline V gene encodes CDR1 SNHLY and CDR2 FYNNEI. V lost 6 bases to trimming and J lost 3 bases; unmatched junction nucleotides: 5.

The chain recombines TRBV30 with TRBJ2-1, with 9 bases lining up with TRBD2. This CDR3 is built from 15 residues. With V trimmed by 0 bases and J by 4 bases, 4 bases remained unmatched. CDR1 and CDR2 (germline): GTSNPN, SVGIG (reference sequence). The CDR3 DNA reads TGTGCCTGGAGTGTACCTAGCGGGGCATACAATGAGCAGTTCTTC. Its protein product is CAWSVPSGAYNEQFF.

The chain combines TRBV11-3 with TRBJ2-1, with 8 bases identical to TRBD1. CDR1 SGHNT and CDR2 YENEEA come from the germline V gene. The CDR3 has 15 amino acids. V dropped 2 bases and J dropped 2; count of bases not matched to a gene: 2. The DNA for the CDR3 is TGTGCCAGCAGCTTAAGGACAGGGACCTACAATGAGCAGTTCTTC. This gives the protein CASSLRTGTYNEQFF.